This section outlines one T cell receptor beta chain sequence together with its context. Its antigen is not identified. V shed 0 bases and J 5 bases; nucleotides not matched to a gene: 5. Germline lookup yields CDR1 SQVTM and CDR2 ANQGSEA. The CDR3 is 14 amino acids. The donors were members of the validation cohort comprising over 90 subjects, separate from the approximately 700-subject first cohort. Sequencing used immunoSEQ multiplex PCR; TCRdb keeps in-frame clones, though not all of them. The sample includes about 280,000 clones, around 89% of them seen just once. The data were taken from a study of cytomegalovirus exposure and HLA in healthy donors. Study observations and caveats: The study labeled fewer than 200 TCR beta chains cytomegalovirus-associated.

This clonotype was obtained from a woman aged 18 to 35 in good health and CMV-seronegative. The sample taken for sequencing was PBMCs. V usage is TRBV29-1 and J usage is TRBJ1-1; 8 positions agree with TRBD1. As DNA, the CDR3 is TGCAGCGTTGAAGATGGACAGGGCTATACTGAAGCTTTCTTT. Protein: CSVEDGQGYTEAFF.